This T cell receptor beta chain was found in a study of blood T cell repertoires in COVID-19. Turning to the study itself: Researchers got acute and convalescent COVID-19 samples from the United States, Italy and Spain. Nucleic acid was either cDNA or gDNA, and it came from T cells, B-cell-depleted T cells, or PBMCs.

Authors' methods: Reference gene primer amplification gave nucleated cell count estimates. Repertoires were generated with immunoSEQ multiplex PCR, while TCRdb's copy carries only in-frame clones and drops some. V and J calls and clone size are copied from that table; D and trimming were computed from the DNA. Of over 200,000 clones in the sample, 75% to 90% were seen once. Trimming took 0 bases from V and 4 from J, leaving 9 bases between them. CDR3 length: 14 residues. Germline V gives CDR1 LNHNV, CDR2 YYDKDF (reference sequence). This clone has just one count. Sequencing was performed on peripheral blood. The rearrangement links TRBV15 to TRBJ2-5; D is unresolved. This clonotype originated in a woman in her thirties or forties with acute or convalescent COVID-19. This CDR3 is CATSRDPGGETQYF. As DNA, the CDR3 is TGTGCCACCAGCAGAGACCCGGGTGGAGAGACCCAGTACTTC.